These 11 T cell receptor beta chains share one sample of origin, sequenced in a study of CD8+CD57+ T cells in acquired aplastic anemia. TCR beta VDJ combinations and CDR3 sequences were profiled from genomic DNA. In TCRdb, the reads were re-called with MiXCR into one record per CDR3 protein. This table has roughly 180,000 distinct CDR3 sequences, around 45% appearing once. Sequencing used sorted CD4+, CD8+, or CD8+CD57+ T cells (not recorded which) from PBMCs. All receptors derive from a human donor in good health.

V gene TRBV11-2 combines with J gene TRBJ1-6, with D maybe TRBD1 (5 bases). The V and J ends lost 4 bases and 11 bases respectively, with 21 bases between them. Per the germline V gene, CDR1 is SGHAT and CDR2 is FQNNGV. The CDR3 sequence is 16 residues long. The CDR3: CASSSGTRANYTPLHF. CDR3 DNA sequence: TGTGCCAGCAGCTCCGGGACCCGGGCTAATTATACACCCCTCCACTTT.

This clonotype occurred many times. The chain has TRBV24-1 and TRBJ2-1; 13 positions agree with TRBD2. The CDR3 totals 16 residues. Per germline, CDR1 KGHDR and CDR2 SFDVKD. V dropped 5 bases and J dropped 2; count of bases not matched to a gene: 2. The CDR3 nucleotides are TGTGCCACCAGTGGACTAGCGGGAGGCCCCTACAATGAGCAGTTCTTC. It specifies CATSGLAGGPYNEQFF.

This sequence joins TRBV2 and TRBJ1-1; possible D gene TRBD1, 6 bases. CDR1 is SNHLY, CDR2 FYNNEI, per germline. The length of the CDR3 is 15 residues. The germline V and J ends were trimmed by 2 bases and 1 base, with 11 bases remaining between them. Here the CDR3 DNA reads TGTGCCAGCAGTGAAAGCCAGGGGAGGAACACTGAAGCTTTCTTT. Translated: CASSESQGRNTEAFF.

As regards this clonotype: This may be a read error, as it is one base from a much larger clone. The CDR3 DNA reads as TGCGCCAGCAGCTTGGACATCCCGAGAGGGGGTTATGGCTACACCTTC. It encodes CASSLDIPRGGYGYTF. This rearrangement joins TRBV5-1 to TRBJ1-2, with a weak D call TRBD1 (6 bases). Between the trimmed V and J ends, which lost 0 bases and 5 bases, there was a span of 17 bases. CDR1 SGHRS and CDR2 YFSETQ come from the germline V gene. This CDR3 is built from 16 residues.

The chain links TRBV15 to TRBJ1-1; 7 nucleotides match TRBD1. The CDR3 spans 15 residues. Germline loops: CDR1 LNHNV, CDR2 YYDKDF (reference sequence). Losses at the gene ends were 0 bases for V and 1 base for J; bases not matched to a gene: 2. The CDR3 loop reads CATSREKGANTEAFF. Written as DNA, the CDR3 is TGTGCCACCAGCAGAGAAAAGGGGGCGAACACTGAAGCTTTCTTT.

Many counts were recorded for this clonotype. This chain links TRBV20-1 with TRBJ2-1; D is possibly TRBD1 (5 bases). This CDR3 has 15 residues. Trimming removed 4 bases from V and 0 bases from J, with 13 bases in between. CDR1 is DFQATT, CDR2 SNEGSKA, per germline (reference sequence). This CDR3 is CSATQGASSYNEQFF. CDR3 coding DNA: TGCAGTGCTACCCAGGGCGCTAGCTCCTACAATGAGCAGTTCTTC.

CDR3 loop: CATSRASLRSDNEQFF. The CDR3 nucleotides read TGTGCCACCAGCAGAGCGTCCCTTAGGAGCGACAATGAGCAGTTCTTC. J is TRBJ2-1 and V is TRBV15; D remains unclear. This CDR3 is built from 16 residues. The V end lost 1 base, the J end lost 5 bases, and 15 bases lay between the germline ends. The V gene's germline CDR1 is LNHNV and CDR2 YYDKDF (reference sequence).

This clonotype was counted between two and nine times. The chain recombines TRBV27 with TRBJ2-1; tentative D call: TRBD1 (7 bases). Germline V gene data show CDR1 as MNHEY and CDR2 as SMNVEV (reference sequence). With 4 bases removed from V and 8 bases from J, the gap between germline ends came to 27 bases. The CDR3 covers 18 residues. CDR3 bases: TGTGCCAGCAGTTCCTCTCCCGAATCCAGGGGGGCGGTGGATGAGCAGTTCTTC. It specifies CASSSSPESRGAVDEQFF.

The chain is built from TRBV11-3 and TRBJ2-1, with D uncertain. CDR1 is SGHNT, CDR2 YENEEA, per germline. This CDR3 is 14 amino acids long. Trimming left V 6 bases short and J 0 bases short, with 9 bases between. The CDR3 reads CASRSTVSYNEQFF. CDR3 in DNA: TGTGCCAGCAGATCGACTGTCTCCTACAATGAGCAGTTCTTC.

This clonotype came up many times. CDR3 sequence: CASSQVDRGDNTF. CDR3 sequence (DNA): TGTGCCAGCAGCCAAGTGGACAGGGGGGACAACACCTTC. J is TRBJ1-2 and V is TRBV3-1; 10 bases align to TRBD1. V was pared by 1 base and J by 12 bases, with 5 bases of the junction left unmatched. Germline loops: CDR1 LGHDT, CDR2 YNNKEL (reference sequence). The CDR3 extends over 13 amino acids.

This chain links TRBV10-3 with TRBJ1-2, with D unresolved. This CDR3 spans 13 amino acids. The germline V gene has CDR1 ENHRY and CDR2 SYGVKD. The V end lost 0 bases, the J end lost 8 bases, and 10 bases lay between the germline ends. The CDR3 DNA sequence: TGTGCCATCAGTGAGTCCCCGAAGGCGGGCTACACCTTC. Amino acids: CAISESPKAGYTF.